This T cell receptor (beta chain) was captured in a study of OX40 agonist ivuxolimab in advanced cancers. The table came from immunoSEQ multiplex PCR; TCRdb's copy has only in-frame clones and leaves some out. The sample records approximately 89,000 clones, 88% being singletons. The length of the CDR3 is 15 residues. Trimming cost V 2 bases and J 4 bases, with 17 bases left between them. Germline V lookup: CDR1 GTSNPN, CDR2 SVGIG (reference sequence). Material: CD4+ or CD8+ T cells sorted from blood, obtained in a trial of the OX40 agonist ivuxolimab. The sequence was obtained from an adult with an advanced solid tumor such as melanoma, head and neck, liver or kidney cancer. V usage is TRBV30 and J usage is TRBJ2-5, with D perhaps matching TRBD2 (7 bases). The DNA of the CDR3 is TGTGCCTGGAGTTCTAACGGGGGAGGGGGAGAGACCCAGTACTTC. It specifies CAWSSNGGGGETQYF.